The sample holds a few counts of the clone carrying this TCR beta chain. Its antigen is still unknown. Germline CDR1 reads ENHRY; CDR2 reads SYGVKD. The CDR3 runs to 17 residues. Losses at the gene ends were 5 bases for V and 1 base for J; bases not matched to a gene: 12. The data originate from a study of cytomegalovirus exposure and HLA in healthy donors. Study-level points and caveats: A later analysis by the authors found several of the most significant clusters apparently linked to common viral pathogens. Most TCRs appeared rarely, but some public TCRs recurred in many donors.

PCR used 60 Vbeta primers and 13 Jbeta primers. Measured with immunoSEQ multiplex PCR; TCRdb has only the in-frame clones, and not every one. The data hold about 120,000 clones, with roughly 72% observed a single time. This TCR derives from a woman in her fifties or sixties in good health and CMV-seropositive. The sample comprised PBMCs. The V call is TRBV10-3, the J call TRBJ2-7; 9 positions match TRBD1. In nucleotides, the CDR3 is TGTGCCATCAGTTCCGGACAGGGGCGGGGTGTTTCCTACGAGCAGTACTTC. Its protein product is CAISSGQGRGVSYEQYF.